The entry below describes one TCR beta chain. As yet, its antigen is unknown. These data are taken from a study of cytomegalovirus exposure and HLA in healthy donors. Looking at the study overall: Among 150 million to 200 million T cells, an earlier analysis found roughly 110 million unique TCR beta sequences.

General study results and limits: When the data were analyzed later, several of the most significant clusters appeared to be linked to common viral pathogens. High specificity and sensitivity for cytomegalovirus status were reported for the classifier.

13 Jbeta primers and 60 Vbeta primers were used for the PCR. Profiled with immunoSEQ multiplex PCR; TCRdb holds only in-frame clones, not every one. Here the sample spans 130,000 or so clones, more than 65% being singletons. CDR1 and CDR2 from the germline V gene are SEHNR and FQNEAQ (reference sequence). CDR3 size: 15 residues. Germline trimming cut 8 bases from V and 0 bases from J; bases unmatched to any gene: 7. The origin of this receptor is a woman aged 18-35 years in good health and CMV-seronegative. V gene TRBV7-9 combines with J gene TRBJ2-3; the match to TRBD2 covers 8 bases. Sequenced input: PBMCs. CDR3 amino acids: CASRGGIASTDTQYF. The CDR3 DNA sequence: TGTGCCAGCCGGGGGGGGATAGCTAGCACAGATACGCAGTATTTT.